This T cell receptor (beta chain) was captured in a study of cytomegalovirus exposure and HLA in healthy donors (dated by TCRdb to 2016 to 2017). Background on the whole study: An earlier analysis of approximately 590 of the donors reported approximately 290 Gb of sequence data and about 100 million unique TCR beta sequences from about 200 million T cells. Every discovery cohort repertoire had been produced on one sequencing platform. The number of typed donors differed by locus: about 620-640 for A, B, C, DRB1 and DQB1; 500 to 550 for DQA1; some 610 for DPA1; and 450 to 480 for DPB1. In a later analysis, previously published TCR beta repertoires from roughly 710 donors were re-analyzed and high-resolution HLA genotyping was added so that TCR occurrence patterns could be studied. In addition to the first cohort of roughly 670 subjects, a separate validation cohort of approximately 130 different subjects was used. Among the roughly 430 genotyped donors, 81% belonged to the genetic ancestry cluster associated with self-reported Caucasian donors. The study aimed to test whether cataloging public T cell receptors could reveal signatures of past pathogen exposure. Among roughly 400 genotyped donors of the cohort, an average of around 250,000 unique TCR beta nucleotide sequences was sequenced per donor, of which 15% to 20% were non-productive. Four or five DR-DQ haplotypes were handled as single units for association and clustering because linkage in the cohort was strong. An earlier analysis of around 640 of the donors used high-throughput TCR beta sequencing to judge whether each TCR beta V gene segment behaved as functional or pseudogenic. Genome-wide SNP genotypes for about 65% of the roughly 700 donors were used in a later genetic analysis, which treated that subset as a discovery cohort. Using immunosequencing, the study profiled T cell repertoires from roughly 650 subjects and related those repertoires to cytomegalovirus serostatus. Alongside the repertoire data, information on donor age, sex, ethnicity and CMV serostatus was compiled. In the later analysis, no new phenotypic data were used to find candidate immune exposures; instead, reliance was placed on TCR beta sequences and their occurrence across donors. To predict cytomegalovirus infection status, the study combined high-throughput TCR immunosequencing, statistical association of individual TCRs with disease status, and machine learning. An early release covering about 600 HLA-typed donors comprised around 300 gigabases of sequencing data and around 85 million unique TCR sequences. HLA typing covered class I and class II loci at four-digit resolution. Points the paper makes about the study in general: Because HLA typing was unavailable for some donors at each locus, only the typed subset was used in association tests. The study listed 164 TCR beta chains as associated with cytomegalovirus. A later genetic analysis associated a missense DCLRE1C variant with V-gene and J-gene trimming of TCR beta chains, and an independent cohort replicated the association. It was suggested by the authors that the approach could potentially be generalized to other disease states and immunological phenotypes. Roughly uniform sequencing depth across donors was assumed in presence/absence analyses, although this assumption may not hold. An earlier analysis of around 600 of the donors showed that most TCR beta V segments appeared in productive rearrangements either about 87% or about 30% of the time, which broadly matched IMGT annotations. Strong co-occurrence of HLA alleles, especially DR and DQ, made assigning TCR associations to individual alleles difficult. The earlier analysis of approximately 590 of the donors excluded roughly 17 rarely observed V segments, including chromosome 9 orphons, because counts were too low. Because the 87-base-pair reads could not distinguish some IMGT-functional V segments, including TRBV6-2 and TRBV6-3, those segments were excluded. The classifier was reported to diagnose cytomegalovirus status with high specificity and sensitivity in both the original cohort and the validation cohort. A later analysis associated approximately 17,000 TCR beta sequences with specific HLA alleles at a false discovery rate of 0.05. In a later analysis, several top co-occurrence clusters were reported to appear linked to parvovirus B19, influenza, CMV and Epstein-Barr virus. In a later analysis, HLA-associated TCR beta chains showed more clonal expansion and lower generation probabilities than non-associated chains that were equally common. CMV serostatus was the only immune exposure information available for the cohort. Correlated functional status among segregating V segments might be attributable to linkage disequilibrium, but an unknown experimental factor could not be ruled out. Only TCR beta chains were sequenced in this cohort, and the absence of alpha or paired-chain data limited detectable features. A further reported finding was that TCR beta sequences accurately predicted the HLA-A and HLA-B alleles for most subjects in the first cohort. In vitro tests confirmed that a few of the cytomegalovirus-associated TCR beta chains recognize cytomegalovirus antigens. Compared with the approximately 670-donor mean, donors in an Asian-associated ancestry cluster had fewer N-insertions in productive TCRs, according to a later genetic analysis. A later analysis found that TCR association rates varied across HLA loci, with DRB1 alleles showing the most associated TCRs and HLA-C alleles the fewest. Most TCR sequences were observed very rarely across donors, whereas some public TCRs were present in many individuals. According to a later analysis, most CMV-associated TCR beta chains appeared to be HLA-restricted, and the HLA associations seemed to be driven largely by CMV exposure. A group of highly shared sequence variants was considered likely to be a technical artifact of the sequencing pipeline.

The cohort consisted of fewer than 700 healthy bone marrow donors. All cohort members were sampled while nominally healthy, although unrecorded immune exposures were likely present. The donor was CMV seronegative and belonged to the group of under 400 seronegative cohort members. A peripheral blood sample was provided by each donor, and peripheral blood mononuclear cells were used for TCR beta sequencing. The Qiagen DNeasy Blood Extraction Kit was used to extract genomic DNA from the blood cell samples. This clone was seen a few times. Its antigen specificity is not known. Base quality data are lacking; no much larger clone is found one base away. CDR1 and CDR2 were assigned from the germline V gene (reference sequence) as SEHNR and FQNEAQ. The V end gives up 1 base and the J end 3 bases, leaving 8 bases in the junction not matched to a gene. The CDR3, cysteine through phenylalanine, is 18 amino acids long. Left in the record is the CDR3 DNA by itself, 54 bases read in frame from the first base.

Libraries came from the immunoSEQ multiplex PCR assay. The multiplex PCR relied on a mix of 60 forward primers for TCR Vbeta segments and 13 reverse primers for TCR Jbeta segments. Amplification of the CDR3 region of rearranged TCR beta genes was performed with a multiplex PCR assay on genomic DNA. The amplified TCR beta libraries were sequenced on the Illumina HiSeq System as 87-base-pair reads. The original pipeline was this. A later analysis tallied roughly 76 million unique TCR beta chains across the 650 to 750 repertoires, and approximately 9.9 million of those chains were shared by two or more donors. Raw reads were error-corrected and collapsed into unique sequences by a nearest-neighbor algorithm in which closely related sequences were merged to remove PCR and sequencing errors. Alignment of CDR3 sequences to IMGT reference sequences was used to assign V, D and J gene segments. Each retained sequence needed at least a six-nucleotide match to both a V gene segment and a J gene segment. Rearrangements were classified as productive when the CDR3 lacked stop codons and remained in frame with V and J, and all other rearrangements were classified as non-productive. CDR3 was defined by IMGT convention, running from the second conserved V-encoded cysteine to the conserved J-encoded phenylalanine. The earlier analysis of fewer than 700 of the donors excluded sequences that lacked an unambiguous match to a single V gene segment. In an earlier analysis of 450 to 750 of the donors, a V segment was called functional when productive rearrangements were above 56.7%, and segregating when the standard deviation between donors exceeded 5%. To diagnose cytomegalovirus status from the catalog of TCR beta chain sequences, a statistical classification framework was built. In a later analysis, V and J genes were assigned by comparing TCR nucleotide sequences against IMGT/GENE-DB human TR gene sequences. The TCRdist pipeline was used in a later analysis to assign CDR3 sequences and most-parsimonious VDJ recombination scenarios. In a later analysis, each TCR beta chain was defined by its CDR3 amino acid sequence together with its V-gene family, and reads without a unique V-gene family were excluded. To address suspected cross-contamination and a sequencing artifact, a later analysis removed a few hundred highly shared, low-generation-probability nucleotide sequences. A later analysis calculated a clonal expansion index for each public chain from normalized within-repertoire ranks of inferred template counts. A later analysis computed generation probabilities with a VDJ recombination model fitted to out-of-frame rearrangements, and checked the results against IGoR. In a later analysis, hypergeometric tests were used to score TCR-TCR, TCR-HLA and TCR-CMV co-occurrence, with a repertoire-size bias correction applied to TCR pairs. In a later analysis, false discovery rates were estimated by permuting HLA or CMV assignments 20 times. In a later analysis, co-occurring TCRs were grouped using DBSCAN, with TCRdist sequence similarity added in when clustering inside HLA-allele-positive subsets. Repertoires with fewer than 30,000 or more than 120,000 public chains were left out of co-occurrence clustering, as were about 5 repertoires with anomalous nucleotide sharing. Entries here come from immuneACCESS through TCRdb and include only in-frame sequences with V and J called. Some clones fail to appear in such tables; in the studies checked, an unresolved V gene covers under half of the shortfall, and the cause of the remainder is unknown. That table is the source of V, J and clone size, and D and trimming were worked out from the DNA. Counted in this sample were 100,000 to 150,000 clones; over 8% of them appeared once. The top ten clonotypes cover under 7% of the sample.

What was sequenced was PBMCs. This sequence was found in a man aged 35 to 55 in good health and CMV-seronegative. Recombination connected TRBV7-9 to TRBJ2-1; 11 middle bases align to TRBD2. The DNA is TGTGCCAGCAGCTTAGGGTGGGGGACTAGCGGACTCTACAATGAGCAGTTCTTC. Translated, it reads CASSLGWGTSGLYNEQFF.